These 10 T cell receptor beta chains came from one sample sequenced in a study of T cell repertoires in cytomegalovirus infection (dated by TCRdb to between 2018 and 2021). These receptors' targets are unknown. Sequencing was performed on an Illumina HiSeq 1500. Clones were called with MiXCR by TCRdb after fastp trimmed the public reads at Q25, and only in-frame beta chains were retained. For every CDR3 protein sequence, its rows merge into one entry that carries the most common genes and DNA. This sample holds about a million distinct CDR3 sequences; around 32% were observed only once. Over 12% of the sample is held by the ten biggest clonotypes. Reading the label with the study, this specimen's treatment or condition is: in vitro stimulation with specific CMV peptide epitopes to enrich CMV-specific T cells. This sample comprised cultured CD8+ T cells from PBMCs, obtained from culture after CMV antigen stimulation. The origin of the receptors is a human donor in good health (CMV status not recorded). Some clones in this sample may be carry-over from other donors' samples.

Worth noting for this clonotype: Since a much larger clone is just one base distant, this may be a read error. Since the CDR3 does not end with the conserved phenylalanine or tryptophan, this likely comes from a read error. The V and J genes are TRBV7-2 and TRBJ1-2; D uncertain. The CDR3 extends over 17 amino acids. The V and J ends lost 2 bases and 2 bases respectively, with 18 bases between them. Germline lookup yields CDR1 SGHTA and CDR2 FQGNSA. The CDR3 protein is CASSLRSPYEGNYGYTI. CDR3 DNA sequence: TGTGCCAGCAGCTTACGGTCCCCCTATGAAGGGAACTATGGCTACACCATC.

The chain joins TRBV6-5 to TRBJ2-7; possible D gene TRBD2, 6 bases. In germline, CDR1 is MNHEY, CDR2 SVGAGI. The CDR3 covers 17 residues. The ends were cut back, 0 bases at V and 1 base at J, with 16 bases in the middle. Here the CDR3 DNA reads TGTGCCAGCAGTTACTCGACGTTAGAGGGAGGTTCCTACGAGCAGTACTTC. It specifies CASSYSTLEGGSYEQYF.

The table lists this clonotype with many counts. This sequence joins TRBV7-3 and TRBJ2-1, with 7 bases that match TRBD1. The CDR3 is 16 residues long. CDR1 and CDR2 from the germline V gene are SGHTA and FQGTGA. The junction had 13 bases not matched to a gene; V was cut back by 2 bases and J by 9 bases. CDR3 protein: CASSLFNRGEFGEQFF. In DNA form, the CDR3 reads TGTGCCAGCAGCTTATTTAACAGGGGCGAGTTTGGTGAGCAGTTCTTC.

This clonotype was counted only a few times. The chain employs TRBV27 and TRBJ2-1, with 13 nucleotides matching TRBD2. Germline V gene lookup returns CDR1 MNHEY and CDR2 SMNVEV (reference sequence). Trimming at V came to 6 bases and at J to 2 bases, leaving 1 base not matched to a gene. The CDR3 is made up of 15 amino acids. Here the CDR3 DNA reads TGTGCCAGCAGACTAGCGGGGGGGACCTACAATGAGCAGTTCTTC. It encodes CASRLAGGTYNEQFF.

This clonotype was detected only once. The chain carries TRBV7-9 and TRBJ1-5, with no clear D. CDR3 size: 11 residues. Trimming removed 1 base at V and 11 bases at J, with 6 bases between. Per the germline V gene, CDR1 is SEHNR and CDR2 is FQNEAQ (reference sequence). The CDR3 reads CASSLDGTQHF. CDR3 DNA sequence: TGTGCCAGCAGCTTAGATGGGACCCAGCATTTT.

This clonotype was seen a few times. The V and J genes are TRBV7-6 and TRBJ2-3; 11 bases are shared with TRBD2. The germline V gene has CDR1 SGHVS and CDR2 FNYEAQ. V lost 3 bases, J lost 0 bases, and 8 bases stayed unmatched. The CDR3 runs to 18 residues. CDR3 nucleotide sequence: TGTGCCAGCAGCTTTAGGGGACTAGCGGATACTAGCACAGATACGCAGTATTTT. Its translation: CASSFRGLADTSTDTQYF.

This clonotype appeared a few times. The chain recombines TRBV29-1 with TRBJ2-3; 10 bases are shared with TRBD2. The CDR3 runs to 16 residues. After removal of 7 bases from V and 2 bases from J, the junction contained 12 bases not matched to a gene. Looked up from germline, CDR1 is SQVTM and CDR2 is ANQGSEA. The CDR3, as DNA: TGCAGCGGTGGCCGGCTAGCGGGGGCCTACACAGATACGCAGTATTTT. It translates to CSGGRLAGAYTDTQYF.

The chain combines TRBV6-5 with TRBJ2-1; D might be TRBD2 (6 bases). V dropped 0 bases and J dropped 10 bases, with 13 bases sitting between them. This CDR3 has 14 residues. From germline, CDR1 is MNHEY and CDR2 SVGAGI. CDR3 residues: CASSYSISGVEQFF. The CDR3, as DNA: TGTGCCAGCAGTTACTCGATTTCGGGGGTCGAGCAGTTCTTC.

V is TRBV29-1 and J is TRBJ1-2; 7 nucleotides line up with TRBD1. The V segment lost 3 bases and the J segment 6 bases; nucleotides outside the gene matches: 10. Germline loops: CDR1 SQVTM, CDR2 ANQGSEA. CDR3 length: 14 residues. The CDR3 DNA reads as TGCAGCGTTGACCCGGGACAGCCAAGAGATGGCTACACCTTC. Translated: CSVDPGQPRDGYTF.

This clonotype has a handful of counts. The chain joins TRBV5-4 to TRBJ2-6, with D tentatively TRBD2 (5 bases). Germline CDR1 SGHNT, CDR2 YYREEE (reference sequence). V lost 4 bases to trimming and J lost 0 bases, with 11 bases between them. The CDR3 sequence is 16 residues long. CDR3 protein: CASSPDRGSGANVLTF. The CDR3 region has the DNA TGTGCCAGCAGCCCGGATCGGGGCTCTGGGGCCAACGTCCTGACTTTC.